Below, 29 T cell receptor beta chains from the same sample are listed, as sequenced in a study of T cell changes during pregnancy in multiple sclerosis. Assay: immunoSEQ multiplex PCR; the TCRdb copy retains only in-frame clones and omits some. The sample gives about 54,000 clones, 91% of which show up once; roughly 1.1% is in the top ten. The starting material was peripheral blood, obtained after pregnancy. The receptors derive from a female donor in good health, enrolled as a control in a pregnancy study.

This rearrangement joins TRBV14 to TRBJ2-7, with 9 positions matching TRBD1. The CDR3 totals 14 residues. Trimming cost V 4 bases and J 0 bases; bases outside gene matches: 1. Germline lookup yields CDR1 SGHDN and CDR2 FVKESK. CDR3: CASSRDRVSYEQYF. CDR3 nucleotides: TGTGCCAGCAGCCGGGACAGGGTCTCCTACGAGCAGTACTTC.

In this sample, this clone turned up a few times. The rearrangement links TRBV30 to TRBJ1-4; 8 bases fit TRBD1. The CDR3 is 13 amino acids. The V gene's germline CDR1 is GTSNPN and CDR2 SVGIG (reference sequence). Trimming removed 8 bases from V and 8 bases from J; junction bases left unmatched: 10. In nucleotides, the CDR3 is TGTGCCACCGCGGGACAGGTCTCCGAAAAACTGTTTTTT. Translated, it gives CATAGQVSEKLFF.

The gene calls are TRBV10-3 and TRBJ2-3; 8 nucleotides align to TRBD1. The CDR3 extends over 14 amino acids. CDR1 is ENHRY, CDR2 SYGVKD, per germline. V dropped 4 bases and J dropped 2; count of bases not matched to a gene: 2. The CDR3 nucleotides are TGTGCCATCAGTGGGACAGGGAACACAGATACGCAGTATTTT. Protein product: CAISGTGNTDTQYF.

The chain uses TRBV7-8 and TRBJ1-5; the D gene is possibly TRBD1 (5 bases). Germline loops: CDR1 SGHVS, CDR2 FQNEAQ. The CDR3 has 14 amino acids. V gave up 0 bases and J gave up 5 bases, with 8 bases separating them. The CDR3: CASSLAGTYQPQHF. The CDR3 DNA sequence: TGTGCCAGCAGCTTAGCAGGGACTTATCAGCCCCAGCATTTT.

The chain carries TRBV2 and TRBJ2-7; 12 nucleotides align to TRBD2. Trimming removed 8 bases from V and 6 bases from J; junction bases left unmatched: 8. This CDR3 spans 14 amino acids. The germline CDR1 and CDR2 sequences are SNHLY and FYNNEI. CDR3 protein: CASLPSGRGSEQYF. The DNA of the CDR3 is TGTGCCAGCCTACCTAGCGGGAGGGGATCCGAGCAGTACTTC.

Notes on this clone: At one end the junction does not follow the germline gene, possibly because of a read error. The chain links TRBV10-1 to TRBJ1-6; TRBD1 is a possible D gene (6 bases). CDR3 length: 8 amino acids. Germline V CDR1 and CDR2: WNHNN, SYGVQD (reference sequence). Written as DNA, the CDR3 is TGCGCCAGAGGGGGGGGCTACTTT. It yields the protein CARGGGYF.

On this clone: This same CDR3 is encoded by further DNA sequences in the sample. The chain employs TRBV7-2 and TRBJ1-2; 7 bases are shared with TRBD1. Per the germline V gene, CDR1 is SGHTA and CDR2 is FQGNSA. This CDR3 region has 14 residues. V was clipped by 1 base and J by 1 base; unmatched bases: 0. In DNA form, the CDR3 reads TGTGCCAGCAGCTTAGGACAGGGTAACTATGGCTACACCTTC. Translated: CASSLGQGNYGYTF.

The CDR3 DNA is TGCGCCAGCAGCTCAGGGACAGGGGGCCGTGAAGAGACCCAGTACTTC. Translation gives CASSSGTGGREETQYF. This chain joins TRBV5-1 and TRBJ2-5; the match to TRBD1 covers 12 bases. The CDR3 length is 16 residues. Losses at the gene ends were 3 bases for V and 3 bases for J; bases not matched to a gene: 6. Germline V CDR1 and CDR2: SGHRS, YFSETQ.

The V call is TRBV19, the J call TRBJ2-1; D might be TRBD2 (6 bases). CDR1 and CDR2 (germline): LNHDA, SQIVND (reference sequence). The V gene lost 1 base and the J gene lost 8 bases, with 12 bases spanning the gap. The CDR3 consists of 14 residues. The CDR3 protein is CASSIVRAGYEQFF. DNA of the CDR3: TGTGCCAGTAGTATAGTACGAGCGGGCTATGAGCAGTTCTTC.

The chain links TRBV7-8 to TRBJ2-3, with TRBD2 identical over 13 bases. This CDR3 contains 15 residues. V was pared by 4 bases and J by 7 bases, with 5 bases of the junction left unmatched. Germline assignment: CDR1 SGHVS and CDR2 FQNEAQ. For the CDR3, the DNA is TGTGCCAGCAGCTGGACTAGCGGGGGAGGGAATACGCAGTATTTT. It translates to CASSWTSGGGNTQYF.

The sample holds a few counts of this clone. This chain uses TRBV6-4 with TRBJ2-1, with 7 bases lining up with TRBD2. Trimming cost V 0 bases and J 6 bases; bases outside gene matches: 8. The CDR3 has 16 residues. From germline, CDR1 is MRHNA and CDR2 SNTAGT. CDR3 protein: CASSDSGRENINEQFF. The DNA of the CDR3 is TGTGCCAGCAGTGACTCGGGGCGGGAGAACATCAATGAGCAGTTCTTC.

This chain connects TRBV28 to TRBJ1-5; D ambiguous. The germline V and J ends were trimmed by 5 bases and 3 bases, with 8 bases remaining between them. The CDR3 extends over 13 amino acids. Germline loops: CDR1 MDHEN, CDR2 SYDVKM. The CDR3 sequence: CASSARSNQPQHF. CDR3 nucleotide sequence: TGTGCCAGCAGTGCGCGGTCCAATCAGCCCCAGCATTTT. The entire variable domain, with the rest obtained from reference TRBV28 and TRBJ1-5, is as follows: DVKVTQSSRYLVKRTGEKVFLECVQDMDHENMFWYRQDPGLGLRLIYFSYDVKMKEKGDIPEGYSVSREKKERFSLILESASTNQTSMYLCASSARSNQPQHFGDGTRLSIL.

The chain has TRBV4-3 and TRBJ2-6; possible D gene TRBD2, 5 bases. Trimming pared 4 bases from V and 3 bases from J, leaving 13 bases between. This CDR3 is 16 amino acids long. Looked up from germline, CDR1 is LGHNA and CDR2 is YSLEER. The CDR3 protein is CASSPTQGSGANVLTF. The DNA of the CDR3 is TGCGCCAGCAGCCCCACGCAAGGGAGTGGGGCCAACGTCCTGACTTTC.

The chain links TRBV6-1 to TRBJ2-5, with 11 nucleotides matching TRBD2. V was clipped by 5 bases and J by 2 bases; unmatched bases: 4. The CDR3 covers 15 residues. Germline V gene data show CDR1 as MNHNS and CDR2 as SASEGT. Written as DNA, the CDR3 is TGTGCCAGCAGTCCACGACTAGCGGGGCAAGAGACCCAGTACTTC. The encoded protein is CASSPRLAGQETQYF.

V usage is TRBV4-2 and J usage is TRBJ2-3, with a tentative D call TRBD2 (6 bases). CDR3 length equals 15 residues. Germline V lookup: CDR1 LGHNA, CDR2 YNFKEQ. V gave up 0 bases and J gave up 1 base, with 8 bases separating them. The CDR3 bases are TGTGCCAGCAGCCAAGATCGCGGGGGCACAGATACGCAGTATTTT. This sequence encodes CASSQDRGGTDTQYF.

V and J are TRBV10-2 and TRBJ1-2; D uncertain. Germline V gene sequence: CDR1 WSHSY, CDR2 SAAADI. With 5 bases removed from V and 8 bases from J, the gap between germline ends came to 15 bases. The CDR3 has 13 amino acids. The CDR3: CASSTVTYEGYTF. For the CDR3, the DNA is TGCGCCAGCAGTACAGTAACTTATGAAGGCTACACCTTC.

The CDR3 DNA reads as TGTGCCAGCAAAACAGGGGGTTTGAACACTGAAGCTTTCTTT. Translation: CASKTGGLNTEAFF. The J gene is TRBJ1-1, the V gene TRBV6-1; TRBD1 agrees at 8 bases. This CDR3 contains 14 residues. V was clipped by 7 bases and J by 0 bases; unmatched bases: 4. Germline V gene lookup returns CDR1 MNHNS and CDR2 SASEGT.

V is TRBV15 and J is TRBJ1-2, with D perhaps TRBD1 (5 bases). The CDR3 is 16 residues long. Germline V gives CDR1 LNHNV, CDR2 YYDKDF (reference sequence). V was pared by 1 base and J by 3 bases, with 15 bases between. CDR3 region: CATSRGTLRQHYGYTF. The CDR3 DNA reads TGTGCCACCAGCAGAGGTACTTTACGACAGCACTATGGCTACACCTTC.

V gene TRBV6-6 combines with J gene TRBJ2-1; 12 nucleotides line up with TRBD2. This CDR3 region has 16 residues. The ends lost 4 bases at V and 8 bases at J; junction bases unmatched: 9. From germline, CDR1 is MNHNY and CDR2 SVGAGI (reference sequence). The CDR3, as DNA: TGTGCCAGCAGTTCTAGCGGGGGGGCACTTAACGATGAGCAGTTCTTC. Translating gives CASSSSGGALNDEQFF.

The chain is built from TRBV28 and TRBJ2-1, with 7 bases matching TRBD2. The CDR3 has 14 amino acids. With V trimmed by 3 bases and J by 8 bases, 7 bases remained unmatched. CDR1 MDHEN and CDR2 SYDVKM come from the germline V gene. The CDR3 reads CASSFERGQDEQFF. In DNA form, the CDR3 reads TGTGCCAGCAGTTTCGAGCGGGGCCAGGATGAGCAGTTCTTC.

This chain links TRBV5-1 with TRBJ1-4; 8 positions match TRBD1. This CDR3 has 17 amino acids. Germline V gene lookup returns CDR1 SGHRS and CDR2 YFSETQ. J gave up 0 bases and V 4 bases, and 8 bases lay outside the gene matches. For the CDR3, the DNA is TGCGCCAGCAGCCCTGGACAGGGACTTGCAACTAATGAAAAACTGTTTTTT. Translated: CASSPGQGLATNEKLFF.

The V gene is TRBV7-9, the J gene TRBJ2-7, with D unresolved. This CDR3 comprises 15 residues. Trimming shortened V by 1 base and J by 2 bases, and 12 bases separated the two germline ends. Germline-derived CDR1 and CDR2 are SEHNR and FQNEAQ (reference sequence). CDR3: CASSLELGKAYEQYF. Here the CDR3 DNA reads TGTGCCAGCAGCTTAGAGTTGGGCAAAGCCTACGAGCAGTACTTC. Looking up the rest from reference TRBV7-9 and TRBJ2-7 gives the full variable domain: DTGVSQNPRHKITKRGQNVTFRCDPISEHNRLYWYRQTLGQGPEFLTYFQNEAQLEKSRLLSDRFSAERPKGSFSTLEIQRTEQGDSAMYLCASSLELGKAYEQYFGPGTRLTVT.

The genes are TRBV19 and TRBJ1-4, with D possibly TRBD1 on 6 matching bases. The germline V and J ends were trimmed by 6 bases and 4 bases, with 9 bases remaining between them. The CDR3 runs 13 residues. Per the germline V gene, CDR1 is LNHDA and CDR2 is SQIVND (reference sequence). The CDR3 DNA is TGTGCCAGTAGAACAGGGAATAATGAAAAACTGTTTTTT. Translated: CASRTGNNEKLFF.

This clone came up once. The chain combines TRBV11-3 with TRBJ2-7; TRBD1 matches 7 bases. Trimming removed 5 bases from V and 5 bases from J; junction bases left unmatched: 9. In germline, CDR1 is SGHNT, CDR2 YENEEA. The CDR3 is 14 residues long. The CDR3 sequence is CASSHNRGGNEQYF. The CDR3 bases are TGTGCCAGCAGCCACAACAGGGGCGGCAACGAGCAGTACTTC.

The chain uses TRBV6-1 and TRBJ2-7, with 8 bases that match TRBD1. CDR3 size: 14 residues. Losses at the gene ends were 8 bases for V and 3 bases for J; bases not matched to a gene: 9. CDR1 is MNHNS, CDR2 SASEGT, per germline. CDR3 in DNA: TGTGCCAGCGGCCGACAGGGGCTTCTCTACGAGCAGTACTTC. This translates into CASGRQGLLYEQYF.

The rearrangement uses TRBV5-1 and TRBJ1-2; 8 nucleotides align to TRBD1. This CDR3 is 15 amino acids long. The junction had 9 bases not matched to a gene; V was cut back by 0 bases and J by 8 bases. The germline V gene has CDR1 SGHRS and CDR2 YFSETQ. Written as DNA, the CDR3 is TGCGCCAGCAGCTTGGTCCCGACAGGGGCGGGCGGCTACACCTTC. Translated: CASSLVPTGAGGYTF.

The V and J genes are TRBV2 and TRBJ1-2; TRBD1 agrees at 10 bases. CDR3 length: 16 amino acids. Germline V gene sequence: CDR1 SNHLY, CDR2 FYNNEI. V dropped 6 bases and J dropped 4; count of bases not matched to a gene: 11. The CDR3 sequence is CASRPDRGPYFYGYTF. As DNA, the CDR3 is TGTGCCAGCAGACCAGACAGGGGGCCTTATTTCTATGGCTACACCTTC.

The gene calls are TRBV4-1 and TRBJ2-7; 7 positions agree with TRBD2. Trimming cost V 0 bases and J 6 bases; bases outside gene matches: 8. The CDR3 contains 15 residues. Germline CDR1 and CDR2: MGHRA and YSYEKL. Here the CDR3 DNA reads TGCGCCAGCAGCCAAGATGGTCGCAGGGAGGGCGAGCAGTACTTC. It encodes CASSQDGRREGEQYF.

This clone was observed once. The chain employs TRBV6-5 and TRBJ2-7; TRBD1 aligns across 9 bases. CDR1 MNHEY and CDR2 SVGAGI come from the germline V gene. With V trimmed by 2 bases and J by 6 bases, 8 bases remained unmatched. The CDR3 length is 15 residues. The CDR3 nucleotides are TGTGCCAGCAGTTACGAGGGACAGGGTTCCGTCGAGCAGTACTTC. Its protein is CASSYEGQGSVEQYF.